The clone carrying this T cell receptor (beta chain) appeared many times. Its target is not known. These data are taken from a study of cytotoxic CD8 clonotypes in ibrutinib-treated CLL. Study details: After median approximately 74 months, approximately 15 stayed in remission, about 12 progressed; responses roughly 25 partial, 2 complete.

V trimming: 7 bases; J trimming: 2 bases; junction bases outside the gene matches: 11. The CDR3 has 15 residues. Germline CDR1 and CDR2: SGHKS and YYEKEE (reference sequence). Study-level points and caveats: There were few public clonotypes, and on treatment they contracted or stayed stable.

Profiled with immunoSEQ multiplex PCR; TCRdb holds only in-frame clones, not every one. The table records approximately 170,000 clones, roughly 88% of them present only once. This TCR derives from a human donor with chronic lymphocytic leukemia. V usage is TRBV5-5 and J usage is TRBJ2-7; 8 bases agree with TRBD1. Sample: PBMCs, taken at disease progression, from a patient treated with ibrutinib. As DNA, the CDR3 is TGTGCCAGCGGAACCTCACAGGGGGTACCCTACGAGCAGTACTTC. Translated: CASGTSQGVPYEQYF.